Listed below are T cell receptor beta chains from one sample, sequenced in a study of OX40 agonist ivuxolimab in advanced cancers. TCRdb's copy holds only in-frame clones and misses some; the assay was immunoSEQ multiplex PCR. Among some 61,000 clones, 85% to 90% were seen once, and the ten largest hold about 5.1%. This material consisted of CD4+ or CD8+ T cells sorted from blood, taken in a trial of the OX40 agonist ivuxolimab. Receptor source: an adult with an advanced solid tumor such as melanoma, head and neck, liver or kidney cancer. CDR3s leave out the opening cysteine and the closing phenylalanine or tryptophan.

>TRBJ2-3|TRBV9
ASSVRGVQGYGTDTQY
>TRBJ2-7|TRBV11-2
ASSLAGVSSYEQY
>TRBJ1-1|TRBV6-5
ASSSRNTEAF
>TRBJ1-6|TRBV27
ASSSIGTARNSPLH
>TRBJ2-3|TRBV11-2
ASSFGLAGKGTDTQY
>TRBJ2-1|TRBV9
ASRSEGTSYNEQF
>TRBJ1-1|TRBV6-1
ASSEAYRARYTEAF
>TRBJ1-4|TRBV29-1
SVATGGEKLF
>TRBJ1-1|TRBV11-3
ASSLDRWAEPMNTEAF
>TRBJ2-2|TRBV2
ASSDELANTGELF
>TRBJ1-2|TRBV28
ASTWEGGNYGYT
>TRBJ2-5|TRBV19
ASRGTGLVRETQY
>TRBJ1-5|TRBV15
ATSRDNQPQH
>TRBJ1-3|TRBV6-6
ASASGGNTIY
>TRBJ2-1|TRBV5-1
ASSLGQTNEQF
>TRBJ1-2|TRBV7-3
ASSLGSGPSRNGYT
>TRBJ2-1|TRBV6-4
ASSDPGQGYNEQF
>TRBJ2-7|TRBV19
ASSAIAGGYEQY
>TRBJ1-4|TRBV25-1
ASSEWSLTGNEKLF
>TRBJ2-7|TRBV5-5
ASSLVIGSGSYEQY
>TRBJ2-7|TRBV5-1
ASSIQGGGNEQY
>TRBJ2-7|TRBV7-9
ASSSQGGSYEQY
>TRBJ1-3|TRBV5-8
ASSFPSLAGNTIY
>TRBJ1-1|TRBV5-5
ASSFGHSNTEAF
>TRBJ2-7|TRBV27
ASSPQGGSSYEQY
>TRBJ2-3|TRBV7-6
ASSLEQGTDTQY
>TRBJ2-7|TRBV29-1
SVPLGGTYEQY
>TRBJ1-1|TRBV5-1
ASSPPRQGGTEAF
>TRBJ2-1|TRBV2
ASSEGGGGNNEQF
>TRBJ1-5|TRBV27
ASSSGLYQPQH
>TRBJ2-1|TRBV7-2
ASTRGGSYNEQF
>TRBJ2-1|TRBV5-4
ASSLGRSSYNEQF
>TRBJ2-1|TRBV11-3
AITGRELDNEQF
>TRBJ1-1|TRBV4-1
ASSHYSAAEAF
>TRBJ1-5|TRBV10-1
ASSDNSNQPQH
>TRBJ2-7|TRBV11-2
ASSLDGRTYEQY
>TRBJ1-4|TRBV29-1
SGLGGAANEKLF
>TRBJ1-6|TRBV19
ASSIQTTVVTSPLH
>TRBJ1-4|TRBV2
ASSPYRGWGNEKLF
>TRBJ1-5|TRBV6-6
ASRSGGDQPQH
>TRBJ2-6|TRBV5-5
ASSLDGTSGANVLT
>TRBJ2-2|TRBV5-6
ASSLENSAGELF
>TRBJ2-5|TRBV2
ASSGDRGETQY
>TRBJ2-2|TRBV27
ASNLQGSTGELF
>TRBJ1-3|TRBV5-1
ASSDSSGNTIY
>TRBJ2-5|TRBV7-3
ASRAEGRETQY
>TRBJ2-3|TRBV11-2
ASSLNPDYTDTQY
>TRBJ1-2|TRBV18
ASSPPGLKVNYGYT